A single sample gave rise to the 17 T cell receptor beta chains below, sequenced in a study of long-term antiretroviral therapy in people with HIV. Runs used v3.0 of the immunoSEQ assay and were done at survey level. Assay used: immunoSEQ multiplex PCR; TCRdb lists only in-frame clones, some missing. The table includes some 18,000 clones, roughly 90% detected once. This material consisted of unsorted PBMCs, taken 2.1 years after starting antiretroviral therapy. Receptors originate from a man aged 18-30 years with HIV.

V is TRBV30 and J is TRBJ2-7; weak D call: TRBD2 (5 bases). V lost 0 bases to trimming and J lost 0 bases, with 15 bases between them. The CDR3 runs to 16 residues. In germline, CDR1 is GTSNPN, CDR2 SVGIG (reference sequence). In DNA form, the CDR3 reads TGTGCCTGGAGTGTACCTTCGGGATCGACCTCCTACGAGCAGTACTTC. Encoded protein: CAWSVPSGSTSYEQYF.

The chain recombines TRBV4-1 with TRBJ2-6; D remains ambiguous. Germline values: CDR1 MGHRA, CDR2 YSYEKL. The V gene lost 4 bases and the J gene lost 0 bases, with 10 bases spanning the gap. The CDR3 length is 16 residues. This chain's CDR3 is CASSPIYRSGANVLTF. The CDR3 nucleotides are TGCGCCAGCAGCCCCATTTACCGCTCTGGGGCCAACGTCCTGACTTTC.

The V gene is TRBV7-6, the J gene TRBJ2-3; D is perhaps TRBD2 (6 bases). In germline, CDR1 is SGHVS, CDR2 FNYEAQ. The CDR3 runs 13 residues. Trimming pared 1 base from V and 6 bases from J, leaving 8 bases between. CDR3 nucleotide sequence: TGTGCCAGCAGCTTAGTCGCGGGGGATACGCAGTATTTT. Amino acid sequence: CASSLVAGDTQYF.

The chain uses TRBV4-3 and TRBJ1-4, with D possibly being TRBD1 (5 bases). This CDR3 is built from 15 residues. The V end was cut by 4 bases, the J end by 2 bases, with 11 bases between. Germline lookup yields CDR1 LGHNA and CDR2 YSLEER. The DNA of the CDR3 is TGCGCCAGCAGCCCAGACCGGGACACTAATGAAAAACTGTTTTTT. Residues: CASSPDRDTNEKLFF.

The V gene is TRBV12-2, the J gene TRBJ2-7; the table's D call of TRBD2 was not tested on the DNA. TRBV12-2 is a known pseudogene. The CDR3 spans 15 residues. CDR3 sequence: CASPPGGLAYFEQYF. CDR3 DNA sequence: TGTGCAAGCCCCCCCGGCGGACTAGCCTATTTCGAGCAGTACTTC.

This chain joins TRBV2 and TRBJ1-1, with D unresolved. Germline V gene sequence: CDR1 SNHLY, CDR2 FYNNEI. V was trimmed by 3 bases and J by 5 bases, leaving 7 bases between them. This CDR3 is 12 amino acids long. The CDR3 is CASSDPGTEAFF. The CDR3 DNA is TGTGCCAGCAGTGATCCGGGAACTGAAGCTTTCTTT.

The CDR3 sequence is CASRTGGRTDTQYF. DNA for the CDR3: TGTGCCAGCAGAACGGGGGGCCGCACAGATACGCAGTATTTT. This chain links TRBV2 with TRBJ2-3; a possible D gene is TRBD2 (7 bases). The CDR3 extends over 14 amino acids. Germline V lookup: CDR1 SNHLY, CDR2 FYNNEI. V lost 6 bases and J 1 base, leaving 11 bases between the germline ends.

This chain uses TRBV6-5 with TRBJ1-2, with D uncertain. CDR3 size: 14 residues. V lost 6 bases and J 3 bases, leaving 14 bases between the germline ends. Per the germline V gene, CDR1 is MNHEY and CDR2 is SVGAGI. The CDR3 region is CASSDTGVYYGYTF. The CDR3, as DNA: TGTGCCAGCAGCGACACCGGGGTCTACTATGGCTACACCTTC.

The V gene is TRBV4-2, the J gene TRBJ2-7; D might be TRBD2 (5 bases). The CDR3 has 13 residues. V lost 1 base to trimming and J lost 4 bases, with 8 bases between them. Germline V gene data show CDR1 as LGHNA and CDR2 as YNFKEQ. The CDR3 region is CASSQVGGYEQYF. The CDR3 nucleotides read TGTGCCAGCAGCCAAGTCGGCGGGTACGAGCAGTACTTC.

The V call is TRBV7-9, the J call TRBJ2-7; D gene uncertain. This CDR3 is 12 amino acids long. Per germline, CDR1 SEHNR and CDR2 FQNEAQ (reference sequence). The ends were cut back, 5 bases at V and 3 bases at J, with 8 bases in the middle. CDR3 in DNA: TGTGCCAGCAGCCTCCGGAGCTACGAGCAGTACTTC. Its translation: CASSLRSYEQYF.

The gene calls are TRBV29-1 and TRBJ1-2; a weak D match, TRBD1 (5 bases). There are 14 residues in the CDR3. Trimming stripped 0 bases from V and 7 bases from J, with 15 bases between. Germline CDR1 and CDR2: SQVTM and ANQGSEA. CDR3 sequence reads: CSVEDLAGSLGYTF. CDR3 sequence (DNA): TGCAGCGTTGAAGATTTGGCAGGGAGTCTTGGCTACACCTTC.

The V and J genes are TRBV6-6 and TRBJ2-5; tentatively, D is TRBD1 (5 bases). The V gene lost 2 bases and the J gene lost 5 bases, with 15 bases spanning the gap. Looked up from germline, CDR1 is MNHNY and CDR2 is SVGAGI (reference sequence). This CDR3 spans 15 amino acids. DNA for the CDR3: TGTGCCAGCAGTTACAAAGGGCAGGGATTGGAGACCCAGTACTTC. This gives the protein CASSYKGQGLETQYF.

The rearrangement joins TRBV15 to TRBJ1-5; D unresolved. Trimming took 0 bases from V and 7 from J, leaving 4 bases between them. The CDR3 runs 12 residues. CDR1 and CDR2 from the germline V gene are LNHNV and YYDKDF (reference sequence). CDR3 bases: TGTGCCACCAGCAGAGATGACCAGCCCCAGCATTTT. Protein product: CATSRDDQPQHF.

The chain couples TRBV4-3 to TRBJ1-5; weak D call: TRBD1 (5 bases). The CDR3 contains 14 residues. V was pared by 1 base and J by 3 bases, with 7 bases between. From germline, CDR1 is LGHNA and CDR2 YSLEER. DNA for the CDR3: TGCGCCAGCAGCCAAGGACAGCCCAATCAGCCCCAGCATTTT. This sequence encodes CASSQGQPNQPQHF.

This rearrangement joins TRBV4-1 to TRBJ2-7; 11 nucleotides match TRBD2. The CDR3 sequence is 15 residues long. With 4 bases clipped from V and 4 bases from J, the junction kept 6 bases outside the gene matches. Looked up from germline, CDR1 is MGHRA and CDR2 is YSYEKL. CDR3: CASSRVSGGEYEQYF. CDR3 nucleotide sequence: TGCGCCAGCAGCCGCGTTAGCGGGGGGGAATACGAGCAGTACTTC.

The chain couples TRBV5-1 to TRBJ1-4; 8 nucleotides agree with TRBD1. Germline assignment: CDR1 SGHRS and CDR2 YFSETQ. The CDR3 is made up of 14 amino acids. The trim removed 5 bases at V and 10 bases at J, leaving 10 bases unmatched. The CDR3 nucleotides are TGCGCCAGCAGATCGACAGGGGACTTGGGAAAACTGTTTTTT. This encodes CASRSTGDLGKLFF.

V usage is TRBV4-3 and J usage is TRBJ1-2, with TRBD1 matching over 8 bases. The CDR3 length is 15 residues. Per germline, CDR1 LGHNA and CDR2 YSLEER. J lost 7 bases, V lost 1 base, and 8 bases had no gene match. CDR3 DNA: TGCGCCAGCAGCCAAGTCCCAGGGGGCGCGGGTGGCTACACCTTC. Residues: CASSQVPGGAGGYTF.